Here is one TCR beta chain with its context. The antigen is not known. Trimming cost V 0 bases and J 6 bases, with 12 bases left between them. The V gene's germline CDR1 is SGHRS and CDR2 YFSETQ. This CDR3 spans 14 amino acids. The PCR ran on 60 Vbeta and 13 Jbeta primers. The table came from immunoSEQ multiplex PCR; TCRdb's copy has only in-frame clones and leaves some out. The sample has 150,000 or so clones, 60% to 80% seen once; the top ten hold 0.5% to 0.85%. The data originate from a study of cytomegalovirus exposure and HLA in healthy donors. General study findings and limits: As a later analysis revealed, the rate of TCR association differed by HLA locus, with DRB1 most and HLA-C fewest. Being productive about 87% or about 30% of the time was typical of most TCR beta V segments in an earlier analysis.

This TCR derives from a male donor in good health and CMV-seronegative. Source material: PBMCs. The rearrangement uses TRBV5-1 and TRBJ1-1, with D unresolved. Here the CDR3 DNA reads TGCGCCAGCAGCTTGGGATCGGGGATATCTGAAGCTTTCTTT. This codes for CASSLGSGISEAFF.